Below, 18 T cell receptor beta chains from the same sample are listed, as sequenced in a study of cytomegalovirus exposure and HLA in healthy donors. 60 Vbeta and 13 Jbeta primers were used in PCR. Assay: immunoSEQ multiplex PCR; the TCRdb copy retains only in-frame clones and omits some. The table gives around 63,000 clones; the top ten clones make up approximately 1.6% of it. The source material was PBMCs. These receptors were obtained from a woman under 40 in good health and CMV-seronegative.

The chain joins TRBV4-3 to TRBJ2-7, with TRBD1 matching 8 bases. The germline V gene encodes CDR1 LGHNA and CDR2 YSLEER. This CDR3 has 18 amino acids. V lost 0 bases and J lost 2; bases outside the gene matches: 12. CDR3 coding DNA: TGCGCCAGCAGCCAAGAAGTCCCTCGGACAGGGAAGGCCTACGAGCAGTACTTC. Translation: CASSQEVPRTGKAYEQYF.

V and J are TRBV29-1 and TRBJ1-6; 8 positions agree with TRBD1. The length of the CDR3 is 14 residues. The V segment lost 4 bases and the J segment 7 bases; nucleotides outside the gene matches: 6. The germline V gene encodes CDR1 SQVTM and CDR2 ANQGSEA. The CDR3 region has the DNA TGCAGCGTTGCCCTAGGGGACAGGAATTCACCCCTCCACTTT. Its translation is CSVALGDRNSPLHF. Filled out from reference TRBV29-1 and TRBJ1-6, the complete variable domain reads SAVISQKPSRDICQRGTSLTIQCQVDSQVTMMFWYRQQPGQSLTLIATANQGSEATYESGFVIDKFPISRPNLTFSTLTVSNMSPEDSSIYLCSVALGDRNSPLHFGNGTRLTVT.

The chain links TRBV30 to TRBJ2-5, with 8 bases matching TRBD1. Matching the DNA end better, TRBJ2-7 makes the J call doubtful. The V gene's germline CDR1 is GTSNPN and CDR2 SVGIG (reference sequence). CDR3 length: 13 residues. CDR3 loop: CAAHRGRGYEQYF. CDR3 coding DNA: TGTGCCGCCCACAGGGGGAGAGGCTACGAGCAGTACTTC.

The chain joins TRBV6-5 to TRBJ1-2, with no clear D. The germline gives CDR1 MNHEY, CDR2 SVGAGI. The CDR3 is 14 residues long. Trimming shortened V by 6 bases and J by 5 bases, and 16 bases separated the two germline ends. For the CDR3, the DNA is TGTGCCAGCAGCCGACGAGGGCTTTGGTATGGCTACACCTTC. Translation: CASSRRGLWYGYTF.

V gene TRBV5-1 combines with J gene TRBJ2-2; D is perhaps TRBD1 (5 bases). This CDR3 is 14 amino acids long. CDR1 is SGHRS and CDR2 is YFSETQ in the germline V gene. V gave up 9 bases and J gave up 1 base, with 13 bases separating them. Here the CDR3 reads CATRSRGNTGELFF. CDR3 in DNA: TGCGCCACCCGGAGTAGGGGGAACACCGGGGAGCTGTTTTTT.

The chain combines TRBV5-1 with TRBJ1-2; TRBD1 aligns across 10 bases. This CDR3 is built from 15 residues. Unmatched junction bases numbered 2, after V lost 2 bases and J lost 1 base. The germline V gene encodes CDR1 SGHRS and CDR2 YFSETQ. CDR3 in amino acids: CASSFGQGVNYGYTF. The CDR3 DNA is TGCGCCAGCAGCTTTGGACAGGGGGTTAACTATGGCTACACCTTC.

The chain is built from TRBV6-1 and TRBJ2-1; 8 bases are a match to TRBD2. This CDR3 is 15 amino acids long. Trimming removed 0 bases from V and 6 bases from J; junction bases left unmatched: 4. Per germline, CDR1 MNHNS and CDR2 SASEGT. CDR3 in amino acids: CASSEASGTSNEQFF. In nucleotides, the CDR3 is TGTGCCAGCAGTGAAGCGTCCGGGACTAGCAATGAGCAGTTCTTC.

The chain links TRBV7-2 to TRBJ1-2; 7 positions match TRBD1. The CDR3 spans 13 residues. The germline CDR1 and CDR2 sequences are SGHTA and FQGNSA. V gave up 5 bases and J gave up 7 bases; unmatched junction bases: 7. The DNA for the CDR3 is TGTGCCAGCAGCCAGGGGGTCCTGAGTGGCTACACCTTC. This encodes CASSQGVLSGYTF.

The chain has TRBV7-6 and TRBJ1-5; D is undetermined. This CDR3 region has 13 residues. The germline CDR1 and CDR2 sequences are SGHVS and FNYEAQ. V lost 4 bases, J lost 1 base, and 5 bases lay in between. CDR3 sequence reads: CASSSYSNQPQHF. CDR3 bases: TGTGCCAGCAGCTCCTACAGCAATCAGCCCCAGCATTTT.

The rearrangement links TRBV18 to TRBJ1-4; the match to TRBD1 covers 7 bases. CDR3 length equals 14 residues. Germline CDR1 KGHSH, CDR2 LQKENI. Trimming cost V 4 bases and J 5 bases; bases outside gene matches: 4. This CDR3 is CASSRDRANEKLFF. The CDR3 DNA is TGTGCCAGCTCACGCGACAGGGCGAATGAAAAACTGTTTTTT.

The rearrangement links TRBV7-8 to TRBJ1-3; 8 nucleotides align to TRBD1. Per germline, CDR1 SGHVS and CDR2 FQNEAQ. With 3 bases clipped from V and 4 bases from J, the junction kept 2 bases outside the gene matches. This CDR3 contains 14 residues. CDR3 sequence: CASSFGQGGNTIYF. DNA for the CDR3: TGTGCCAGCAGCTTCGGACAGGGAGGAAACACCATATATTTT.

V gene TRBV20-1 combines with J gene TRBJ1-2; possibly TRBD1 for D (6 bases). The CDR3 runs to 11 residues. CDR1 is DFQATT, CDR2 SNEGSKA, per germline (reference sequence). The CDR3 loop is CSVPRGAGYTF. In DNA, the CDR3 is TGCAGCGTCCCCCGGGGGGCTGGCTACACCTTC.

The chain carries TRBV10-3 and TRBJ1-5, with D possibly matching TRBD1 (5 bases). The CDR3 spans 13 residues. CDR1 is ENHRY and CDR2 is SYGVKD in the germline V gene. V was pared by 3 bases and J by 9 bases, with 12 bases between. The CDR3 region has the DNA TGTGCCATCAGTGAAATGGGGGGATGGCCCCAGCATTTT. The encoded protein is CAISEMGGWPQHF.

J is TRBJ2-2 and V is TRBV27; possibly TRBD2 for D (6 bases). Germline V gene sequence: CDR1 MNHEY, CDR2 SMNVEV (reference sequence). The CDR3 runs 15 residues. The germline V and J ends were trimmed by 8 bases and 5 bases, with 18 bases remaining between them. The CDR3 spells CASLGGVNGTGELFF. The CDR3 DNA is TGTGCCAGCTTAGGCGGGGTGAATGGGACCGGGGAGCTGTTTTTT.

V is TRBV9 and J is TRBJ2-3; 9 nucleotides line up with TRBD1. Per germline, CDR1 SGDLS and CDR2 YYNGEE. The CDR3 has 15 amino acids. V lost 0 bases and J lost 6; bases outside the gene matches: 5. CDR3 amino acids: CASSVDDRGEDTQYF. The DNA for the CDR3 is TGTGCCAGCAGCGTAGACGACAGGGGGGAGGATACGCAGTATTTT.

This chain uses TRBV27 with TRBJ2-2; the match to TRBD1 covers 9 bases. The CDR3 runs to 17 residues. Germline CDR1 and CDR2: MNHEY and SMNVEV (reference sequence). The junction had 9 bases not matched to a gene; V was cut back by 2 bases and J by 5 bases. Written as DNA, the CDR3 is TGTGCCAGCAGTTTAGAAAAAGGGACAGGGTCGACCGGGGAGCTGTTTTTT. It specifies CASSLEKGTGSTGELFF.

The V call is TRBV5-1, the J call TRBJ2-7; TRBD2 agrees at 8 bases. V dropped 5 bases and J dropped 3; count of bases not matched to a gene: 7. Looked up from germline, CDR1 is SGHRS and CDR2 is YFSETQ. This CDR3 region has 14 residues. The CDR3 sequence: CASSISGGFYEQYF. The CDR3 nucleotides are TGCGCCAGCAGTATCAGCGGGGGTTTCTACGAGCAGTACTTC.

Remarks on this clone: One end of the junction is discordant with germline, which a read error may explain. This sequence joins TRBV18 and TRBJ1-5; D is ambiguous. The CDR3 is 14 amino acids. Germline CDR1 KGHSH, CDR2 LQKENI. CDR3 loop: CASSPITGDQPQHF. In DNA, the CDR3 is TGTGCCAGCTCACCCATCACCGGGGATCAACCCCAGCATTTT.